The 2 T cell receptor beta chains below all came from one sample that was sequenced in a study of shared clonotypes between healthy human individuals. Naive CD8 cells lacked CD45RO and underwent positive selection for CCR7, leaving out terminally differentiated effector memory CD45RA+ cells. Only in-frame clones appear in the TCRdb table, and some are missing; sequencing was by immunoSEQ multiplex PCR. The sample has around 2,000,000 clones, about 94% seen once. Sequenced input: naive CD8+ T cells sorted from blood. These receptors were obtained from a man between 18 and 35 years old in good health.

The chain has TRBV19 and TRBJ2-2; D is uncertain. This CDR3 comprises 12 residues. Germline V lookup: CDR1 LNHDA, CDR2 SQIVND (reference sequence). The CDR3: CATKSGAGELFF. CDR3 DNA: TGTGCTACCAAATCGGGTGCCGGGGAGCTGTTTTTT.

This chain joins TRBV7-9 and TRBJ2-2, with a possible D match to TRBD1 (6 bases). This CDR3 region has 14 residues. Germline CDR1 is SEHNR and CDR2 is FQNEAQ (reference sequence). The V and J ends lost 5 bases and 6 bases respectively, with 13 bases between them. DNA for the CDR3: TGTGCCAGCAGCGGACCTACAGGGCCCGGGGAGCTGTTTTTT. This encodes CASSGPTGPGELFF.